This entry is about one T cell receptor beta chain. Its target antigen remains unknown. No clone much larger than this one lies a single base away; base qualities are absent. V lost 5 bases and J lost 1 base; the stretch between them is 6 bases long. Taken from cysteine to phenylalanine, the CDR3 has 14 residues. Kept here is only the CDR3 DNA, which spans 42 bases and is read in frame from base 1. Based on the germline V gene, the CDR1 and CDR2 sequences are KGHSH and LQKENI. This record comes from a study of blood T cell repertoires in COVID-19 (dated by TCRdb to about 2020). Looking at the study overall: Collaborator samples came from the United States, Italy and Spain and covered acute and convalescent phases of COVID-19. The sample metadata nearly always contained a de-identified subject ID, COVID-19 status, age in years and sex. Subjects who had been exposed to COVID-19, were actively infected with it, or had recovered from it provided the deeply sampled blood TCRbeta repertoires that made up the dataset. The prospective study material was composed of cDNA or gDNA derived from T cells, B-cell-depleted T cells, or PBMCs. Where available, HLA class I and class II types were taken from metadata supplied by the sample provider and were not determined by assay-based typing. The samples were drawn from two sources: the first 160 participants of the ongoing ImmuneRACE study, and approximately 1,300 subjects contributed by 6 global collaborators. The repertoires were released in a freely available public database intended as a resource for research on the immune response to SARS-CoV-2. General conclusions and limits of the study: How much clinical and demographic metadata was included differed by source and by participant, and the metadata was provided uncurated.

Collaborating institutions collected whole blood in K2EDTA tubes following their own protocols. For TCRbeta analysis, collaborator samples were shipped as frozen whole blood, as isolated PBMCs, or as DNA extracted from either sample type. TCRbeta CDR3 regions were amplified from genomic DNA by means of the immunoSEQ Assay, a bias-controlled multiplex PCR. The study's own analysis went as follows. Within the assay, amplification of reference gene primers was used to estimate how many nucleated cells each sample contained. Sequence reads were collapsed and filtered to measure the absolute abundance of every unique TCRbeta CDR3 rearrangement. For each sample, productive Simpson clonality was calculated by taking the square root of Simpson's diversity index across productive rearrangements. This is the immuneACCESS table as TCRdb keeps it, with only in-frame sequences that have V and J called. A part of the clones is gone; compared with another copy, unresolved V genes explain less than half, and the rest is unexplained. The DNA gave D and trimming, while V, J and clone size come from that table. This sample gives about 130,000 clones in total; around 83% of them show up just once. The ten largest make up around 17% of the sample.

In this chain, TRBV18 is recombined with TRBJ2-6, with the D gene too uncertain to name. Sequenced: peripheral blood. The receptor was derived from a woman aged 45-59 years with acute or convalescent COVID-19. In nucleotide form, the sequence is TGTGCCAGCTCAGAGATGTCTGGGGCCAACGTCCTGACTTTC. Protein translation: CASSEMSGANVLTF.